Following are 28 T cell receptor beta chains from one sample sequenced in a study of blood T cell repertoires in COVID-19. Sequencing used immunoSEQ multiplex PCR; TCRdb keeps in-frame clones, though not all of them. The sample has more than 70,000 clones, approximately 90% seen once. The sequencing input was peripheral blood. The receptors were sampled from a woman between 18 and 30 years old with acute or convalescent COVID-19.

The chain recombines TRBV7-6 with TRBJ1-6; the D is unclear. The CDR3 totals 17 residues. Germline V gene sequence: CDR1 SGHVS, CDR2 FNYEAQ. V gave up 5 bases and J gave up 7 bases, with 21 bases separating them. The CDR3 sequence: CASSAAASSIRNSPLHF. The DNA for the CDR3 is TGTGCCAGCAGCGCGGCCGCCTCCAGTATTCGGAATTCACCCCTCCACTTT.

The V gene is TRBV2, the J gene TRBJ2-4; a weak D match, TRBD1 (5 bases). Trimming left V 4 bases short and J 4 bases short, with 17 bases between. Germline values: CDR1 SNHLY, CDR2 FYNNEI. There are 16 residues in the CDR3. The CDR3 sequence is CASSGRGRVIKNIQYF. The CDR3 bases are TGTGCCAGCAGTGGAAGGGGCAGGGTGATAAAAAACATTCAGTACTTC.

The rearrangement links TRBV5-1 to TRBJ2-1; TRBD2 agrees at 13 bases. Germline V gives CDR1 SGHRS, CDR2 YFSETQ. V lost 7 bases and J lost 9; bases outside the gene matches: 7. The length of the CDR3 is 14 residues. The CDR3 loop reads CASPLAGGQGEQFF. In DNA form, the CDR3 reads TGCGCCAGCCCACTAGCGGGAGGGCAAGGTGAGCAGTTCTTC.

This clone showed up just once. This chain connects TRBV7-2 to TRBJ2-3, with no clear D. Trimming cost V 5 bases and J 1 base, with 19 bases left between them. The CDR3 length is 17 residues. Germline V gene sequence: CDR1 SGHTA, CDR2 FQGNSA. CDR3 sequence reads: CASSTPKTAQGTDTQYF. Here the CDR3 DNA reads TGTGCCAGCAGCACGCCCAAGACGGCCCAGGGCACAGATACGCAGTATTTT.

The chain recombines TRBV5-4 with TRBJ2-2; 7 bases agree with TRBD2. The junction had 6 bases not matched to a gene; V was cut back by 1 base and J by 3 bases. CDR1 is SGHNT, CDR2 YYREEE, per germline (reference sequence). This CDR3 is built from 16 residues. The CDR3 sequence is CASSLSRLADTGELFF. CDR3 bases: TGTGCCAGCAGCTTGTCTCGGCTAGCGGACACCGGGGAGCTGTTTTTT. The whole variable domain, filled in from reference TRBV5-4 and TRBJ2-2, reads ETGVTQSPTHLIKTRGQQVTLRCSSQSGHNTVSWYQQALGQGPQFIFQYYREEENGRGNFPPRFSGLQFPNYSSELNVNALELDDSALYLCASSLSRLADTGELFFGEGSRLTVL.

The rearrangement uses TRBV15 and TRBJ2-1; 13 bases map to TRBD2. CDR3 size: 16 residues. V was clipped by 3 bases and J by 7 bases; unmatched bases: 6. Germline assignment: CDR1 LNHNV and CDR2 YYDKDF (reference sequence). CDR3 protein: CATSRERTSGRNEQFF. DNA for the CDR3: TGTGCCACCAGCAGGGAGAGGACTAGCGGGAGAAATGAGCAGTTCTTC.

This clone was found once. The chain joins TRBV11-2 to TRBJ2-1; no firm D call. Trimming took off 7 bases at V and 0 bases at J, with 7 bases between the two ends. Germline CDR1 and CDR2: SGHAT and FQNNGV. This CDR3 contains 13 residues. The chain's CDR3 is CASNAVSYNEQFF. CDR3 DNA sequence: TGTGCCAGCAACGCAGTCTCCTACAATGAGCAGTTCTTC. Drawing the rest from reference TRBV11-2 and TRBJ2-1, the complete variable domain is EAGVAQSPRYKIIEKRQSVAFWCNPISGHATLYWYQQILGQGPKLLIQFQNNGVVDDSQLPKDRFSAERLKGVDSTLKIQPAKLEDSAVYLCASNAVSYNEQFFGPGTRLTVL.

V usage is TRBV19 and J usage is TRBJ2-1; 11 bases align to TRBD2. This CDR3 has 17 amino acids. Germline V CDR1 and CDR2: LNHDA, SQIVND (reference sequence). J was trimmed by 3 bases and V by 1 base; bases with no gene match: 5. Here the CDR3 reads CASSIVGGLAGYNEQFF. The CDR3 DNA is TGTGCCAGTAGTATAGTTGGAGGACTAGCGGGCTACAATGAGCAGTTCTTC.

The chain carries TRBV7-2 and TRBJ1-1; 10 bases fit TRBD1. Germline V lookup: CDR1 SGHTA, CDR2 FQGNSA. The CDR3 consists of 16 residues. Germline trimming cut 2 bases from V and 9 bases from J; bases unmatched to any gene: 12. The CDR3 reads CASSLSRTRQGAKAFF. The CDR3 nucleotides read TGTGCCAGCAGCTTATCCCGCACTCGACAGGGGGCGAAAGCTTTCTTT.

J is TRBJ2-7 and V is TRBV10-2; possible D gene TRBD2, 6 bases. This CDR3 region has 11 residues. The germline V gene has CDR1 WSHSY and CDR2 SAAADI. Trimming stripped 3 bases from V and 6 bases from J, with 6 bases between. The DNA for the CDR3 is TGCGCCAGCAGTGACGGGAGCGAGCAGTACTTC. Translating gives CASSDGSEQYF.

The rearrangement uses TRBV12-5 and TRBJ1-1; D unclear. With 1 base removed from V and 5 bases from J, the gap between germline ends came to 8 bases. The CDR3 consists of 13 residues. CDR1 LGHNT and CDR2 FRNRAP come from the germline V gene. The CDR3 protein is CASGLEGGTEAFF. The CDR3 coding sequence is TGTGCTAGTGGTTTGGAAGGAGGAACTGAAGCTTTCTTT.

The genes are TRBV5-4 and TRBJ2-2; D gene unclear. This CDR3 is built from 13 residues. Germline CDR1 is SGHNT and CDR2 is YYREEE (reference sequence). The V gene lost 0 bases and the J gene lost 8 bases, with 8 bases spanning the gap. The CDR3: CASSLGSSGELFF. The CDR3 DNA sequence: TGTGCCAGCAGCTTGGGTTCCTCTGGGGAGCTGTTTTTT.

V gene TRBV28 combines with J gene TRBJ2-5; D is ambiguous. V was clipped by 4 bases and J by 13 bases, with 25 bases between them. The CDR3 has 15 residues. Germline CDR1 is MDHEN and CDR2 is SYDVKM. Here the CDR3 reads CASSSKPGGGPISYF. CDR3 coding DNA: TGTGCCAGCAGTTCAAAACCCGGTGGTGGGCCGATCTCGTACTTC.

The V gene is TRBV25-1, the J gene TRBJ1-5; TRBD1 aligns across 8 bases. Germline trimming cut 8 bases from V and 2 bases from J; bases unmatched to any gene: 14. Per the germline V gene, CDR1 is MGHDK and CDR2 is SYGVNS. CDR3 size: 17 residues. CDR3 residues: CASAPRTGSSGNQPQHF. CDR3 coding DNA: TGTGCCAGCGCCCCCAGGACAGGGTCCAGCGGCAATCAGCCCCAGCATTTT.

The chain is built from TRBV4-1 and TRBJ2-7, with D tentatively TRBD2 (5 bases). The CDR3 runs 16 residues. Germline V lookup: CDR1 MGHRA, CDR2 YSYEKL. V was trimmed by 0 bases and J by 3 bases, leaving 15 bases between them. This chain's CDR3 is CASSQEAPSQNYEQYF. CDR3 DNA sequence: TGCGCCAGCAGCCAAGAAGCCCCTAGCCAAAACTACGAGCAGTACTTC.

The genes are TRBV5-4 and TRBJ2-1, with D uncertain. Germline CDR1 is SGHNT and CDR2 is YYREEE (reference sequence). Trimming removed 0 bases at V and 0 bases at J, with 7 bases between. This CDR3 has 15 residues. The CDR3 nucleotides read TGTGCCAGCAGCTTGGCCCCGGGCTCCTACAATGAGCAGTTCTTC. This translates into CASSLAPGSYNEQFF.

The chain is built from TRBV4-3 and TRBJ2-7; 8 bases map to TRBD1. CDR1 LGHNA and CDR2 YSLEER come from the germline V gene. The CDR3 is 15 amino acids. The V gene end was trimmed by 0 bases and the J gene end by 3 bases; junction bases not matched to a gene: 4. CDR3 amino acids: CASSQDEGQGYEQYF. The CDR3 DNA is TGCGCCAGCAGCCAAGATGAAGGACAGGGCTACGAGCAGTACTTC.

The chain is built from TRBV10-3 and TRBJ2-2; tentatively, D is TRBD2 (6 bases). Germline CDR1 is ENHRY and CDR2 is SYGVKD. The CDR3 consists of 16 residues. V lost 6 bases, J lost 4 bases, and 18 bases lay in between. As DNA, the CDR3 is TGTGCCATCAGCCCCTCCGTGGCTAGCGCCACCGGGGAGCTGTTTTTT. Protein: CAISPSVASATGELFF.

The rearrangement uses TRBV2 and TRBJ2-3, with TRBD2 identical over 10 bases. The germline gives CDR1 SNHLY, CDR2 FYNNEI. J was trimmed by 2 bases and V by 7 bases; bases with no gene match: 9. The CDR3 runs to 16 residues. The CDR3 loop is CASNRQLAGNTDTQYF. The CDR3 nucleotides read TGTGCCAGCAACCGACAACTAGCGGGGAACACAGATACGCAGTATTTT.

The chain has TRBV19 and TRBJ1-1; no clear D. This CDR3 spans 16 amino acids. The germline V and J ends were trimmed by 4 bases and 5 bases, with 20 bases remaining between them. The germline CDR1 and CDR2 sequences are LNHDA and SQIVND (reference sequence). This CDR3 reads CASSTAGKGSRTEAFF. CDR3 nucleotide sequence: TGTGCCAGTAGTACCGCGGGAAAAGGGAGTAGGACTGAAGCTTTCTTT.

This clone was seen once. The V call is TRBV3-1 (or the pseudogene TRBV3-2), the J call TRBJ1-1, with D unresolved. The CDR3 runs to 12 residues. Germline V CDR1 and CDR2: LGHDT, YNNKEL (reference sequence). Trimming shortened V by 2 bases and J by 3 bases, and 4 bases separated the two germline ends. CDR3 region: CASSQSYTEAFF. In nucleotides, the CDR3 is TGTGCCAGCAGCCAATCTTACACTGAAGCTTTCTTT.

The rearrangement uses TRBV27 and TRBJ2-1, with 9 bases that match TRBD2. The CDR3 has 16 residues. CDR1 is MNHEY, CDR2 SMNVEV, per germline (reference sequence). Trimming cost V 5 bases and J 7 bases; bases outside gene matches: 12. CDR3 DNA: TGTGCCAGCAGTCCAAGGGGCGCGGGGGGGACTAATGAGCAGTTCTTC. It codes for CASSPRGAGGTNEQFF.

The rearrangement uses TRBV20-1 and TRBJ1-2; the match to TRBD1 covers 9 bases. The CDR3 spans 16 residues. Germline CDR1 reads DFQATT; CDR2 reads SNEGSKA (reference sequence). J was trimmed by 8 bases and V by 3 bases; bases with no gene match: 16. The CDR3, as DNA: TGCAGTGCTAGTTCCGGGACAGGGCAATCCGTTCAGGGCTACACCTTC. Its protein is CSASSGTGQSVQGYTF.

This clone was seen once. This chain joins TRBV5-6 and TRBJ1-1; D is undetermined. The CDR3 totals 17 residues. Trimming removed 0 bases from V and 2 bases from J, with 17 bases in between. CDR1 is SGHDT, CDR2 YYEEEE, per germline. Here the CDR3 reads CASSLGAFRHLNTEAFF. The CDR3 DNA reads as TGTGCCAGCAGCTTGGGGGCATTCCGACACCTCAACACTGAAGCTTTCTTT.

The chain employs TRBV10-3 and TRBJ1-2; TRBD1 agrees at 7 bases. The V and J ends lost 10 bases and 8 bases, in that order; junction bases with no gene match: 10. CDR1 is ENHRY, CDR2 SYGVKD, per germline. The CDR3 length is 12 residues. This chain's CDR3 is CATIEDRDGYTF. The CDR3 DNA reads TGTGCCACTATAGAAGACAGGGACGGCTACACCTTC.

This rearrangement joins TRBV6-1 to TRBJ2-4; TRBD1 agrees at 7 bases. Germline V gene sequence: CDR1 MNHNS, CDR2 SASEGT. The CDR3 spans 14 residues. The ends lost 3 bases at V and 8 bases at J; junction bases unmatched: 7. The CDR3 DNA reads TGTGCCAGCAGTGAGACAGGGTTTGTGGACATTCAGTACTTC. Protein sequence: CASSETGFVDIQYF.

The chain joins TRBV4-1 to TRBJ1-4, with TRBD1 as a possible D gene (5 bases). Trimming removed 0 bases from V and 7 bases from J, with 15 bases in between. Per germline, CDR1 MGHRA and CDR2 YSYEKL. The CDR3 has 16 amino acids. CDR3 loop: CASSQDLSRVGEKLFF. The CDR3 DNA reads as TGCGCCAGCAGCCAAGATTTGTCCAGGGTGGGTGAAAAACTGTTTTTT.

This chain joins TRBV7-8 and TRBJ2-7; D might be TRBD2 (6 bases). Germline assignment: CDR1 SGHVS and CDR2 FQNEAQ. V gave up 0 bases and J gave up 0 bases, with 12 bases separating them. There are 16 residues in the CDR3. The DNA of the CDR3 is TGTGCCAGCAGCTTAGCGCGGGACTCCCTCTCCTACGAGCAGTACTTC. Translated, it gives CASSLARDSLSYEQYF.